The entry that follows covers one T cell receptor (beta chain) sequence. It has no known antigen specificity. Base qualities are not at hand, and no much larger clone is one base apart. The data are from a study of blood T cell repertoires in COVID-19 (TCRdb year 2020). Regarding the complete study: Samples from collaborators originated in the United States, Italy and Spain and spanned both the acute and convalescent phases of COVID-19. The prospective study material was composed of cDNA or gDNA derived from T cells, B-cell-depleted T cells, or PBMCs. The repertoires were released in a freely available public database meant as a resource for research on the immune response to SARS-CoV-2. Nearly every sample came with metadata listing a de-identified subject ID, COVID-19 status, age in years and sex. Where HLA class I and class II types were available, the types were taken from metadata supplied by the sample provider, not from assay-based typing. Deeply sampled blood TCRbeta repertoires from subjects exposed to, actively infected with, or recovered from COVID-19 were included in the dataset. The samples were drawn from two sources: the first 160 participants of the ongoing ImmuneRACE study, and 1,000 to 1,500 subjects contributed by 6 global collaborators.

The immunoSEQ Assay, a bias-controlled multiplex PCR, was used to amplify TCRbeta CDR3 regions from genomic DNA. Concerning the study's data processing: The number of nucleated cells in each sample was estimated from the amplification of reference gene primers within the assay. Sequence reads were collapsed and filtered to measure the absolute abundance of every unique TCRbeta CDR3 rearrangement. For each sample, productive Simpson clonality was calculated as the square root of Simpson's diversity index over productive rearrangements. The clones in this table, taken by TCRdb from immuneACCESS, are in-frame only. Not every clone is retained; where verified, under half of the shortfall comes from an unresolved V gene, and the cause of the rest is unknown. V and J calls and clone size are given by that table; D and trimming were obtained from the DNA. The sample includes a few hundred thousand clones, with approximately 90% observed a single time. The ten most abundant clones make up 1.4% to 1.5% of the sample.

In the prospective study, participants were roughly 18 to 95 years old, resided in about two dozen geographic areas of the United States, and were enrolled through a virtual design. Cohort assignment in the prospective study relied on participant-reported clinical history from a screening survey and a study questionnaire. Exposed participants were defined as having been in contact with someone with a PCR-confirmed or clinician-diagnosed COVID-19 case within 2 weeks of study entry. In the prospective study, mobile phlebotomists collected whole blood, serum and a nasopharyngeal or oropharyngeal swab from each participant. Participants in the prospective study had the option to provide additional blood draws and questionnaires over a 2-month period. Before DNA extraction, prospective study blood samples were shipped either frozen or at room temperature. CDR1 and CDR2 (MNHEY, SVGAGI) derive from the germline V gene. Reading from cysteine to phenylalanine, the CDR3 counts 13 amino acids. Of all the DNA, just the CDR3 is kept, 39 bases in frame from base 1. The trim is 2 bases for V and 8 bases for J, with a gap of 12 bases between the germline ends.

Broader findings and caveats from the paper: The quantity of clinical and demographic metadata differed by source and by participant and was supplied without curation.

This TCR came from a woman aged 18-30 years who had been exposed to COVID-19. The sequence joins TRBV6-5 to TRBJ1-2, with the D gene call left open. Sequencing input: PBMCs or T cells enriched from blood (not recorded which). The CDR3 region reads CASSYRGAEGYTF. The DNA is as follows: TGTGCCAGCAGTTACCGGGGAGCGGAAGGCTACACCTTC.